This T cell receptor (beta chain) originates from a study of blood T cell repertoires in COVID-19 (dated by TCRdb to 2018 to 2020). Regarding the research as a whole: Samples from collaborators originated in the United States, Italy and Spain and spanned both the acute and convalescent phases of COVID-19. The material from the prospective study consisted of cDNA or gDNA derived from T cells, B-cell-depleted T cells, or PBMCs. The dataset comprised deeply sampled blood TCRbeta repertoires from subjects exposed to, actively infected with, or recovered from COVID-19. The repertoires were released in a freely available public database intended as a resource for research on the immune response to SARS-CoV-2. The samples were drawn from two sources: the first 160 participants of the ongoing ImmuneRACE study, and 950 to 1,500 subjects contributed by 6 global collaborators. The sample metadata nearly always contained a de-identified subject ID, COVID-19 status, age in years and sex. Where available, HLA class I and class II types were taken from metadata supplied by the sample provider and were not determined by assay-based typing.

Collaborating institutions collected whole blood in K2EDTA tubes following their own protocols. For TCRbeta analysis, collaborators shipped samples as frozen whole blood, isolated PBMCs, or DNA extracted from either of those sample types. Turning to this clone: What antigen it recognizes has not been identified. Base qualities were left out, and no much larger clone turns up one base away.

TCRbeta CDR3 regions were amplified from genomic DNA by means of the immunoSEQ Assay, a bias-controlled multiplex PCR. Regarding the original processing steps: The number of nucleated cells in each sample was estimated by amplification of reference gene primers within the assay. To quantify the absolute abundance of each unique TCRbeta CDR3 rearrangement, sequence reads were collapsed and filtered. For each sample, productive Simpson clonality was calculated as the square root of Simpson's diversity index over productive rearrangements. Sourced from immuneACCESS, this table was stored by TCRdb with only in-frame sequences that have V and J called. A share of the clones is absent; for the studies checked, an unresolved V gene accounts for under half, and the remainder has no known explanation. V and J calls plus clone size are reproduced from that table; the DNA served to infer D and trimming. The sample has approximately 190,000 clones on record, approximately 90% of them singletons. The ten largest clones add up to more than 5.5% of the sample.

Broad study findings and their caveats: The quantity of clinical and demographic metadata differed by source and by participant and was supplied without curation.

The germline V gene (reference sequence) specifies LNHDA as CDR1 and SQIVND as CDR2. From its cysteine to its phenylalanine, the CDR3 spans 16 amino acids. Only the CDR3 portion is preserved as DNA: 48 bases, with reading frame beginning at the first base. V and J are trimmed by 5 bases and 2 bases, and the gene matches miss 9 bases of the junction. The specimen was peripheral blood. The sequence joins TRBV19 to TRBJ1-1, and TRBD1 matches 9 of the central bases. This TCR derives from a man of 80 years or more with acute or convalescent COVID-19. This receptor carries the CDR3 CASSETGGAGNTEAFF. In nucleotides, the sequence is TGTGCCAGTAGTGAAACAGGGGGCGCTGGTAACACTGAAGCTTTCTTT.